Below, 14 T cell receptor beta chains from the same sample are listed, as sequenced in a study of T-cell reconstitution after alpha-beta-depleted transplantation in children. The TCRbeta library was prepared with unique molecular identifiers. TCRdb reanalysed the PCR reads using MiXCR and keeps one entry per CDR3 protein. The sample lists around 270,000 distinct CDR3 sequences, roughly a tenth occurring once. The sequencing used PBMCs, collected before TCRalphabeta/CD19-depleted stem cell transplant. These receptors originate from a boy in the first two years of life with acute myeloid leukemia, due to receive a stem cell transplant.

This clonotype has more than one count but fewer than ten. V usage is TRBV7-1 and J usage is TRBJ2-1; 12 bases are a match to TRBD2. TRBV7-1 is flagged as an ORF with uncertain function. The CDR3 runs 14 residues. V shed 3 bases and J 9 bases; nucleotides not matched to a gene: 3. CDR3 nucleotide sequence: TGTGCCAGCAGCTCGACTAGCGGGGGCATTGAGCAGTTCTTC. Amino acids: CASSSTSGGIEQFF.

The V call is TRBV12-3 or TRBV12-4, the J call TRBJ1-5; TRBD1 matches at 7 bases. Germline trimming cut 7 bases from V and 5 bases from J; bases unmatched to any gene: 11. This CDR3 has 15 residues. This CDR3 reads CASTTYRGEDQPQHF. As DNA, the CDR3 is TGTGCCAGCACCACATACAGGGGAGAAGATCAGCCCCAGCATTTT.

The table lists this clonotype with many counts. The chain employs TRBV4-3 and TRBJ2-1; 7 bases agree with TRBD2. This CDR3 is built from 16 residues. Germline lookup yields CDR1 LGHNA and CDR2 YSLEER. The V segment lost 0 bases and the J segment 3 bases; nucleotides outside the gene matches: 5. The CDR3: CASSQDASGIYNEQFF. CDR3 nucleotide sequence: TGCGCCAGCAGCCAAGATGCTAGCGGAATCTACAATGAGCAGTTCTTC.

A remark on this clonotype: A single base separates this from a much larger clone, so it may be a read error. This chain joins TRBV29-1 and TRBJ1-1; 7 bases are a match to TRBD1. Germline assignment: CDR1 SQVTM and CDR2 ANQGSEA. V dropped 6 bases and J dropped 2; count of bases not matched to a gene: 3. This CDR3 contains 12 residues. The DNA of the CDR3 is TGCAGCGTCGACAGGGATAACACTGAAGCTTTCTTT. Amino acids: CSVDRDNTEAFF.

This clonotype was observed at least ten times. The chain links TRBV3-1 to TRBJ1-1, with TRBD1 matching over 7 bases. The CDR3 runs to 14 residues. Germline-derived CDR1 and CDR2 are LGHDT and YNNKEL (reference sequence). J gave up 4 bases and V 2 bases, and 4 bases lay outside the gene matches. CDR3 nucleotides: TGTGCCAGCAGCCAATCAACAGGGGCCACTGAAGCTTTCTTT. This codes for CASSQSTGATEAFF.

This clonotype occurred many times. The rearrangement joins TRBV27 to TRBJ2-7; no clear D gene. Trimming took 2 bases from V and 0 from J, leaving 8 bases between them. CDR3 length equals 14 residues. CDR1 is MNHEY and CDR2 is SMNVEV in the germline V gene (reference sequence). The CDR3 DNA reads TGTGCCAGCAGTTTAAAACAGCCCTCCTACGAGCAGTACTTC. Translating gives CASSLKQPSYEQYF.

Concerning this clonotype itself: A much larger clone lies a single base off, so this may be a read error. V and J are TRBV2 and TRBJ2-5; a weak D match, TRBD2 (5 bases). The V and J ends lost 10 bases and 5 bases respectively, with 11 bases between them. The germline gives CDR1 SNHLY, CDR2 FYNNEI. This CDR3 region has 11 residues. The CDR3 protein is CATRPGETQYF. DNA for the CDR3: TGTGCCACCAGACCGGGGGAGACCCAGTACTTC.

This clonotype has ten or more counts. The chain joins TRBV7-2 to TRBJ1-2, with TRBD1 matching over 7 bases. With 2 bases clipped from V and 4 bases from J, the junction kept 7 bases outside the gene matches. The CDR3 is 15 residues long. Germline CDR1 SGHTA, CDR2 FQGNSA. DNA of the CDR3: TGTGCCAGCAGCTTATTCATGACAGGGACCTATGGCTACACCTTC. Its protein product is CASSLFMTGTYGYTF.

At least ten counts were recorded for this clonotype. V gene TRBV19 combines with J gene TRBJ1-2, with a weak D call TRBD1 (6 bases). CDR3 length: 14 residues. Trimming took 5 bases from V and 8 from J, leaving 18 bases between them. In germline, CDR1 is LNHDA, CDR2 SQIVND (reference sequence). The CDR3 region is CASSYVRGVQGYTF. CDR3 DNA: TGTGCCAGTAGTTACGTCAGGGGAGTGCAAGGCTACACCTTC.

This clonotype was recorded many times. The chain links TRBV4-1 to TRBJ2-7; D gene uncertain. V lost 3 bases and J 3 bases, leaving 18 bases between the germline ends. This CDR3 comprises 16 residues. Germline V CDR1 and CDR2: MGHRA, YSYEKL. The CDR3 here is CASSHSPTIAFYEQYF. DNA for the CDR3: TGCGCCAGCAGCCATTCTCCGACAATCGCCTTCTACGAGCAGTACTTC.

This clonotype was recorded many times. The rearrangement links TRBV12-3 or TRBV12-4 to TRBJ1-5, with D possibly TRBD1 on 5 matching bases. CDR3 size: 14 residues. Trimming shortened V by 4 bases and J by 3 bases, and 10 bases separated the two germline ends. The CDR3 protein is CASSSGRFNQPQHF. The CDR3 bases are TGTGCCAGCAGTTCGGGACGGTTCAATCAGCCCCAGCATTTT.

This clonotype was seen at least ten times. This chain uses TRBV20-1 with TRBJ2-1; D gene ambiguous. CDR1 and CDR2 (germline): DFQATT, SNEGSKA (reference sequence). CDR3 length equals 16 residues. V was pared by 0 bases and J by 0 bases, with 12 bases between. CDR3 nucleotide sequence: TGCAGTGCTAGAGATCGCGGCTATAGCTCCTACAATGAGCAGTTCTTC. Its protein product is CSARDRGYSSYNEQFF.

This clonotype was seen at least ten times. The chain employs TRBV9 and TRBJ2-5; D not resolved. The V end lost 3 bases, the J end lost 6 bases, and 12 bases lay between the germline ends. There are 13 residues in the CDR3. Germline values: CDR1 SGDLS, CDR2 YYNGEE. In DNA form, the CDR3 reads TGTGCCAGCAGCGCCCAAGGATCCCAGACCCAGTACTTC. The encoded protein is CASSAQGSQTQYF.

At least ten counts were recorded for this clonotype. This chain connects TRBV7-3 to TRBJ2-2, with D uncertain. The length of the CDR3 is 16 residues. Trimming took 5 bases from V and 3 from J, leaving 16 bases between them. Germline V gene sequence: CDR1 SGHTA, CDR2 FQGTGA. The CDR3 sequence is CASSPAWPTYTGELFF. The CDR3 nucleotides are TGTGCCAGCAGCCCGGCTTGGCCTACCTACACCGGGGAGCTGTTTTTT.